The source of this TCR beta chain is a study of blood T cell repertoires in COVID-19. This CDR3 comprises 16 residues. Germline CDR1 is DFQATT and CDR2 is SNEGSKA (reference sequence). V was pared by 3 bases and J by 2 bases, with 19 bases between. TCRdb's table, derived via immunoSEQ multiplex PCR, lists solely in-frame clones and lacks some. Seen here are tens of thousands of clones, 90% observed once, and the top ten hold over 1.5%. This clonotype was sampled from a man aged 60 to 69 with acute or convalescent COVID-19. Material: peripheral blood. The V gene is TRBV20-1, the J gene TRBJ2-5; D gene uncertain. The CDR3 DNA is TGCAGTGCTAGTCCCCCGGTGGTAGTAAGTCAAGAGACCCAGTACTTC. Translation: CSASPPVVVSQETQYF.